This T cell receptor beta chain was profiled in a study of CD4 T cells in relation to SARS-CoV-2 and coronaviruses (dated by TCRdb to the early 2020s). Broadly, across the study: Patient-derived lymphoblastoid cell lines were used to map the HLA restriction of shared crossreactive spike epitopes. Samples from a few pre-COVID donors and the naive versus memory experiments were sequenced with the Adaptive Biotechnologies TCR-sequencing kit; other data were Illumina-based. A different TCR-beta assay, based on Illumina, was used to sequence expansion assays from other donors in the study. At the level of individual TCR clonotypes, the study measured memory CD4+ T cell crossreactivity between SARS-CoV-2 spike protein and common cold coronavirus spike proteins. The paper as a whole reports these results and caveats: Naive versus memory sequencing indicated that memory recall responses, rather than primary responses primed during culture, are detected by the assay. The study was constrained by small numbers of patients and of tested TCRs. Because no donor provided both pre-pandemic and post-infection samples, tracing the source of pre-existing responses was limited. Memory CD4+ clonotypes crossrecognizing SARS-CoV-2 and at least one common cold coronavirus spike were found in around 59% of donors. Compared with monoreactive clones, crossreactive clones had significantly weaker SARS-CoV-2-driven expansion, a result consistent with antigenic imprinting. Crossreactivity analysis centred on spike protein, so crossreactivity against other viral proteins was not assessed.

CD4+ T cells from unexposed donors were collected before the COVID-19 pandemic (2011-2018). Naive and memory CD4+ T cells were separated from cryopreserved PBMCs by CD4 enrichment followed by EasySep naive CD4+ T cell enrichment. The leukapheresis product for the unexposed donors was obtained through commercial purchase. PBMCs were isolated from leukapheresis product or whole blood by Ficoll-Paque PLUS gradient centrifugation. PBMCs were either cryopreserved at -140 degrees C or used fresh in the expansion assay. The QIAamp Micro DNA Kit was used to extract genomic DNA from the CD4+ T cells. With respect to this clone: The antigen this receptor binds is unknown. No much larger clone is present one base from it, and per-base qualities are unavailable.

Between the V and J ends, shortened by 0 bases and 9 bases respectively, the junction contains 21 bases. CDR1 and CDR2, per the germline V gene, are MNHEY and SVGAGI. Taken from cysteine to phenylalanine, the CDR3 has 16 residues. The kept DNA is CDR3 alone, 48 bases in frame from the first base. Uncultured naive and memory CD4+ T cell DNA received deep-resolution immunoSEQ TCR-beta sequencing. Turning to the authors' computational methods: During preprocessing, nonproductive sequences were removed, along with CDR3s that did not begin with C, did not end with F or W, or were shorter than 7 amino acids. Cultured and uncultured naive and memory CD4+ repertoires were searched for previously identified spike- and CEF-reactive CDR3s. CDR3 homology was quantified as pairwise Levenshtein distance, calculated with the stringdist R package after three terminal residues were trimmed from each end. Entries here come from immuneACCESS through TCRdb and include only in-frame sequences with V and J called. Some clones fail to appear in such tables; in the studies checked, an unresolved V gene covers under half of the shortfall, and the cause of the remainder is unknown. That table gives V, J and clone size, and the DNA gave D and trimming. Present in this sample are about 59,000 clones, roughly 90% of which were seen just once. 1.4% of the sample goes to the ten largest clones.

The V gene is TRBV6-5 and the J gene is TRBJ2-7, with the D gene not confidently named. The source is a human donor in good health. The sequenced material came from memory CD4+ T cells from PBMCs. Sample cell subset or site, as interpreted from the label and publication: memory (non-naive) CD4+ T cells. The nucleotide sequence is given as TGTGCCAGCAGTTACTCGATTTCGGGCGCGCGCTCGGGGCAGTACTTC. It translates to CASSYSISGARSGQYF.